Below, 25 T cell receptor beta chains from the same sample are listed, as sequenced in a study of blood T cell repertoires in COVID-19. Libraries were prepared by immunoSEQ multiplex PCR; TCRdb keeps only in-frame clonotypes and omits some of them. Seen here are 15,000 to 20,000 clones, about 90% observed once, and the top ten hold about 3%. Sequences were obtained from peripheral blood. The receptor source for this set is a human donor in a cohort sampled during active COVID-19.

The rearrangement joins TRBV3-1 (or the pseudogene TRBV3-2) to TRBJ1-2; unclear D gene. The CDR3 spans 13 residues. Trimming shortened V by 0 bases and J by 4 bases, and 6 bases separated the two germline ends. Looked up from germline, CDR1 is LGHDT and CDR2 is YNNKEL (reference sequence). For the CDR3, the DNA is TGTGCCAGCAGCCAAGATTGGGCCTATGGCTACACCTTC. Protein: CASSQDWAYGYTF.

CDR3 sequence reads: CASSLTGNNSPLHF. Written as DNA, the CDR3 is TGTGCCAGCAGCTTGACAGGGAATAATTCACCCCTCCACTTT. The V and J genes are TRBV7-9 and TRBJ1-6; 7 nucleotides agree with TRBD1. The germline gives CDR1 SEHNR, CDR2 FQNEAQ (reference sequence). V dropped 3 bases and J dropped 5; count of bases not matched to a gene: 1. The CDR3 has 14 residues.

The chain couples TRBV28 to TRBJ1-5, with 7 bases aligning to TRBD1. J gave up 5 bases and V 1 base, and 11 bases lay outside the gene matches. From germline, CDR1 is MDHEN and CDR2 SYDVKM. The CDR3 has 17 residues. CDR3 sequence: CASSLLHGTVTHQPQHF. CDR3 coding DNA: TGTGCCAGCAGTTTATTACACGGGACAGTCACTCATCAGCCCCAGCATTTT.

In nucleotides, the CDR3 is TGTGCCAGCAGTGAGTCTTACAATGAGCAGTTCTTC. Translation: CASSESYNEQFF. The chain combines TRBV6-1 with TRBJ2-1; D uncertain. This CDR3 comprises 12 residues. V shed 3 bases and J shed 4 bases, with 4 bases lying between them. The V gene's germline CDR1 is MNHNS and CDR2 SASEGT.

DNA of the CDR3: TGCGCCAGCAGCTCGAAGCGGGGTTCCCACACAGATACGCAGTATTTT. Protein: CASSSKRGSHTDTQYF. The chain is built from TRBV5-1 and TRBJ2-3; 7 bases line up with TRBD2. The CDR3 runs to 16 residues. V lost 3 bases and J lost 2; bases outside the gene matches: 9. Germline-derived CDR1 and CDR2 are SGHRS and YFSETQ. The whole variable domain, remainder taken from reference TRBV5-1 and TRBJ2-3, is KAGVTQTPRYLIKTRGQQVTLSCSPISGHRSVSWYQQTPGQGLQFLFEYFSETQRNKGNFPGRFSGRQFSNSRSEMNVSTLELGDSALYLCASSSKRGSHTDTQYFGPGTRLTVL.

The chain joins TRBV29-1 to TRBJ2-1; a possible D gene is TRBD2 (7 bases). The V and J ends lost 6 bases and 7 bases respectively, with 10 bases between them. Per germline, CDR1 SQVTM and CDR2 ANQGSEA. The CDR3 length is 11 residues. The DNA of the CDR3 is TGCAGCGTCAAGGGGGGGAATGAGCAGTTCTTC. This sequence encodes CSVKGGNEQFF.

This rearrangement joins TRBV2 to TRBJ1-2; maybe TRBD1 (6 bases). CDR1 SNHLY and CDR2 FYNNEI come from the germline V gene. CDR3 length equals 14 residues. Trimming cost V 5 bases and J 4 bases, with 14 bases left between them. The CDR3 here is CASSPLQGGYGYTF. The CDR3 bases are TGTGCCAGCAGTCCACTTCAAGGGGGCTATGGCTACACCTTC.

This CDR3 reads CASTGLPGTEAFF. The CDR3 nucleotides are TGTGCCAGCACCGGACTCCCCGGGACTGAAGCTTTCTTT. This chain connects TRBV6-5 to TRBJ1-1; D call uncertain. Germline assignment: CDR1 MNHEY and CDR2 SVGAGI. The length of the CDR3 is 13 residues. Trimming removed 7 bases at V and 5 bases at J, with 14 bases between.

The rearrangement uses TRBV28 and TRBJ2-7; tentative D call: TRBD1 (5 bases). The germline CDR1 and CDR2 sequences are MDHEN and SYDVKM. The CDR3 contains 14 residues. Trimming took 11 bases from V and 6 from J, leaving 23 bases between them. DNA of the CDR3: TGTGCCGTCTGGGCCAGGCCTGGGGCGAGCGAGCAGTACTTC. This sequence encodes CAVWARPGASEQYF.

The chain employs TRBV7-8 and TRBJ2-1; the match to TRBD2 covers 11 bases. The trim removed 8 bases at V and 5 bases at J, leaving 8 bases unmatched. The CDR3 totals 15 residues. From germline, CDR1 is SGHVS and CDR2 FQNEAQ. CDR3 DNA sequence: TGTGCCAGCTTAACTAGCGGGAGTCCCCACAATGAGCAGTTCTTC. Protein: CASLTSGSPHNEQFF.

The chain recombines TRBV30 with TRBJ2-7; perhaps TRBD2 as D (6 bases). V was shortened by 3 bases and J by 5 bases, with 14 bases between the two germline ends. In germline, CDR1 is GTSNPN, CDR2 SVGIG (reference sequence). The CDR3 covers 13 residues. The CDR3 DNA reads TGTGCCTGGAGATTAGGAGGGAACCACGAGCAGTACTTC. Protein sequence: CAWRLGGNHEQYF. Full variable domain (remainder filled in from reference TRBV30 and TRBJ2-7): SQTIHQWPATLVQPVGSPLSLECTVEGTSNPNLYWYRQAAGRGLQLLFYSVGIGQISSEVPQNLSASRPQDRQFILSSKKLLLSDSGFYLCAWRLGGNHEQYFGPGTRLTVT.

The rearrangement joins TRBV18 to TRBJ2-7; weak D call: TRBD2 (6 bases). This CDR3 region has 14 residues. Per germline, CDR1 KGHSH and CDR2 LQKENI. V dropped 0 bases and J dropped 2 bases, with 8 bases sitting between them. DNA for the CDR3: TGTGCCAGCTCACCACCTCGGGAGCCCTACGAGCAGTACTTC. Its translation: CASSPPREPYEQYF. Full variable domain (rest looked up from reference TRBV18 and TRBJ2-7): NAGVMQNPRHLVRRRGQEARLRCSPMKGHSHVYWYRQLPEEGLKFMVYLQKENIIDESGMPKERFSAEFPKEGPSILRIQQVVRGDSAAYFCASSPPREPYEQYFGPGTRLTVT.

V gene TRBV7-9 combines with J gene TRBJ1-1; no clear D gene. This CDR3 contains 13 residues. V was pared by 2 bases and J by 1 base, with 5 bases between. The germline V gene encodes CDR1 SEHNR and CDR2 FQNEAQ (reference sequence). The chain's CDR3 is CASSLYRNTEAFF. CDR3 nucleotides: TGTGCCAGCAGCTTATACAGGAACACTGAAGCTTTCTTT.

The chain combines TRBV27 with TRBJ2-2; the D gene is possibly TRBD1 (6 bases). Germline V gene lookup returns CDR1 MNHEY and CDR2 SMNVEV (reference sequence). The germline V and J ends were trimmed by 2 bases and 4 bases, with 8 bases remaining between them. The CDR3 is 14 amino acids. CDR3 region: CASSLDRFTGELFF. In DNA form, the CDR3 reads TGTGCCAGCAGTTTAGACAGGTTCACCGGGGAGCTGTTTTTT.

This chain uses TRBV9 with TRBJ1-4; D is uncertain. V lost 0 bases, J lost 8 bases, and 5 bases lay in between. The germline CDR1 and CDR2 sequences are SGDLS and YYNGEE. CDR3 length: 12 residues. The CDR3 reads CASSVDGEKLFF. In DNA, the CDR3 is TGTGCCAGCAGCGTAGACGGGGAAAAACTGTTTTTT.

This chain's CDR3 is CSVGQGKKNGYTF. The CDR3 bases are TGCAGCGTTGGTCAGGGAAAGAAAAATGGCTACACCTTC. J is TRBJ1-2 and V is TRBV29-1; TRBD1 is a possible D gene (5 bases). CDR3 length equals 13 residues. The ends were cut back, 4 bases at V and 6 bases at J, with 15 bases in the middle. The germline V gene has CDR1 SQVTM and CDR2 ANQGSEA.

The chain links TRBV3-1 (or the pseudogene TRBV3-2) to TRBJ1-3; the D is unclear. The CDR3 runs to 17 residues. The V end was cut by 1 base, the J end by 0 bases, with 13 bases between. Germline V lookup: CDR1 LGHDT, CDR2 YNNKEL (reference sequence). CDR3 in amino acids: CASSQANTGNSGNTIYF. The CDR3 DNA sequence: TGTGCCAGCAGCCAAGCCAATACCGGGAACTCTGGAAACACCATATATTTT.

The J gene is TRBJ2-7, the V gene TRBV23-1; TRBD2 is a possible D gene (6 bases). TRBV23-1 is labeled an ORF, and its function is uncertain. V was clipped by 0 bases and J by 1 base, with 13 bases between them. The CDR3 sequence is 16 residues long. This chain's CDR3 is CASSQSERATSYEQYF. CDR3 nucleotide sequence: TGCGCCAGCAGTCAATCTGAGCGGGCAACTTCCTACGAGCAGTACTTC.

This CDR3 reads CASSVGTSGGSQETQYF. The CDR3 DNA follows: TGTGCCAGCAGCGTAGGGACTAGCGGAGGTTCTCAAGAGACCCAGTACTTC. V usage is TRBV9 and J usage is TRBJ2-5; 10 nucleotides line up with TRBD2. The V and J ends lost 0 bases and 2 bases, in that order; junction bases with no gene match: 7. The germline V gene encodes CDR1 SGDLS and CDR2 YYNGEE. CDR3 length equals 17 residues.

This clone was seen a handful of times. The rearrangement links TRBV3-1 (or the pseudogene TRBV3-2) to TRBJ1-1; no clear D gene. The V gene's germline CDR1 is LGHDT and CDR2 YNNKEL (reference sequence). Trimming pared 0 bases from V and 6 bases from J, leaving 8 bases between. The CDR3 runs 13 residues. CDR3 region: CASSQDGESEAFF. The CDR3 bases are TGTGCCAGCAGCCAAGATGGGGAGTCTGAAGCTTTCTTT.

The chain couples TRBV7-2 to TRBJ2-7; D is perhaps TRBD2 (6 bases). This CDR3 region has 13 residues. The V gene's germline CDR1 is SGHTA and CDR2 FQGNSA. V gave up 3 bases and J gave up 2 bases, with 8 bases separating them. Here the CDR3 reads CASSFGGAYEQYF. Here the CDR3 DNA reads TGTGCCAGCAGCTTTGGCGGGGCCTACGAGCAGTACTTC.

V is TRBV6-6 and J is TRBJ2-7; possibly TRBD2 for D (6 bases). With 6 bases removed from V and 0 bases from J, the gap between germline ends came to 18 bases. CDR3 length: 16 amino acids. CDR1 MNHNY and CDR2 SVGAGI come from the germline V gene (reference sequence). CDR3 sequence: CASSSAGLLSSYEQYF. CDR3 coding DNA: TGTGCCAGCAGCTCCGCGGGGCTTCTCAGCTCCTACGAGCAGTACTTC.

The gene calls are TRBV27 and TRBJ2-1; D possibly corresponds to TRBD2 (6 bases). Germline V CDR1 and CDR2: MNHEY, SMNVEV (reference sequence). This CDR3 comprises 13 residues. Trimming shortened V by 5 bases and J by 9 bases, and 14 bases separated the two germline ends. CDR3 protein: CASSRLATFEQFF. The DNA of the CDR3 is TGTGCCAGCAGTAGGCTAGCGACGTTTGAGCAGTTCTTC.

As regards this clone: A junction end diverges from the germline sequence, so it may reflect a read error. The sample carries other DNA sequences with the same CDR3. Here the CDR3 reads CASSVSGRHEQYF. The CDR3 coding sequence is TGCGCCAGCAGCGTGAGCGGGAGACACGAGCAGTACTTC. The chain recombines TRBV7-2 with TRBJ2-7, with 8 bases identical to TRBD2. Germline V gene lookup returns CDR1 SGHTA and CDR2 FQGNSA. CDR3 length: 13 amino acids.

This clone was counted once. J is TRBJ2-3 and V is TRBV28, with 8 bases aligning to TRBD2. The CDR3 has 15 amino acids. CDR1 MDHEN and CDR2 SYDVKM come from the germline V gene. Trimming removed 6 bases from V and 2 bases from J; junction bases left unmatched: 7. CDR3 coding DNA: TGTGCCAGCAGCCTCGGACTAGCAGACACAGATACGCAGTATTTT. Translation: CASSLGLADTDTQYF.